The clone carrying this T cell receptor (beta chain) was seen repeatedly, ten times or more. Its antigen is as yet unknown. Template switching with 5'RACE generated the TCR cDNA and added a universal primer site and UMIs. One entry per CDR3 protein results from TCRdb running MiXCR on the 5' RACE reads. The sample includes hundreds of thousands of distinct CDR3 sequences, roughly a sixth seen only once; the top ten take 17%. Between the trimmed V and J ends, which lost 8 bases and 4 bases, there was a span of 17 bases. Per germline, CDR1 MNHNS and CDR2 SASEGT. CDR3 length equals 14 residues. This sample was taken from a study of T cells after yellow fever vaccination. Study-level results: Contaminating bulk clonotypes could be abundant in FACS-sorted repertoires.

Source: PBMCs, taken 5 to 6 days after the first yellow fever vaccination. This clonotype originated in a man aged 18 to 30 who received the YFV17D yellow fever vaccine. The V gene is TRBV6-1, the J gene TRBJ2-5; D may be TRBD1 or TRBD2 (5 bases each). The CDR3 sequence: CASGRGAGGETQYF. The CDR3 coding sequence is TGTGCCAGCGGTCGAGGGGCAGGAGGAGAGACCCAGTACTTC.